This TCR beta chain came from a study of graft-versus-host responses after intestinal transplantation. The wider study: Every transplant recipient was induced with anti-thymocyte globulin, then maintained on tacrolimus and steroids for about 3 years.

Libraries were prepared by immunoSEQ multiplex PCR; TCRdb keeps only in-frame clonotypes and omits some of them. Of about 47,000 clones listed, 85% to 95% are singletons. Regarding the study as a whole: There were GvH clones found in recipient marrow, and some of them appeared first in ileum or blood. Graft-donor T cell macrochimerism coincided with high graft-versus-host to host-versus-graft clonal ratios in allografts.

As to this clone: What it binds is not known.

V gave up 5 bases and J gave up 0 bases; unmatched junction bases: 4. The germline V gene has CDR1 MNHEY and CDR2 SMNVEV (reference sequence). The CDR3 has 16 residues. The specimen was unstimulated CD8+ T cells sorted from spleen or lymph node cells, collected before transplant. This clonotype was sampled from a human donor who was the organ donor for an intestinal transplant. V usage is TRBV27 and J usage is TRBJ2-3, with 11 bases identical to TRBD2. Written as DNA, the CDR3 is TGTGCCAGCAGTCCGGGGACTAGCGGCAGCACAGATACGCAGTATTTT. Its protein is CASSPGTSGSTDTQYF.